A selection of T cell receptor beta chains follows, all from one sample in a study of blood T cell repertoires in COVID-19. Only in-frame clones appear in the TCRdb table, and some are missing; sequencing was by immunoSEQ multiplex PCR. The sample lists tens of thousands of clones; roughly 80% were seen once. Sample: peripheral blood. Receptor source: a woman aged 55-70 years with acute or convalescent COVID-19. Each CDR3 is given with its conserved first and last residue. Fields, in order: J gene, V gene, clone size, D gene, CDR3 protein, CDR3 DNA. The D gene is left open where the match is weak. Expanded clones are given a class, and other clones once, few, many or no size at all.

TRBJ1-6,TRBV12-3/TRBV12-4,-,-,CASSFENSPLHF,TGTGCCAGCAGTTTTGAGAATTCACCCCTCCACTTT
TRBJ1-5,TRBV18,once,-,CASSPFQGNSNQPQHF,TGTGCCAGCTCACCATTTCAGGGCAATAGCAATCAGCCCCAGCATTTT
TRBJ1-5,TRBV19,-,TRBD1,CASSIEKQGAGQPQHF,TGTGCCAGTAGTATCGAAAAACAGGGGGCCGGTCAGCCCCAGCATTTT
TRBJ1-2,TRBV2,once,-,CASGGGDDYGYTF,TGTGCCAGTGGCGGAGGGGACGACTATGGCTACACCTTC
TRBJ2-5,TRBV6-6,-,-,CASSPLQETQYF,TGTGCCAGCAGTCCGCTACAAGAGACCCAGTACTTC
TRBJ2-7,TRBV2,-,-,CASSSEQYPEQYF,TGTGCCAGCAGTAGCGAGCAATACCCCGAGCAGTACTTC
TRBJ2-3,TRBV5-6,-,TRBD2,CASSLGSGGADTQYF,TGTGCCAGCAGCTTGGGCAGCGGGGGGGCAGATACGCAGTATTTT
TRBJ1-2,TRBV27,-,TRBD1,CASSKDRGPDAGYTF,TGTGCCAGCAGTAAGGACAGGGGGCCTGATGCTGGCTACACCTTC
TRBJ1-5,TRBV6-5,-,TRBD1,CASTKGQVVNQPQHF,TGTGCCAGCACCAAGGGACAGGTCGTCAATCAGCCCCAGCATTTT
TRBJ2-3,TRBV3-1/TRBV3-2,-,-,CASSQDQARGDTQYF,TGTGCCAGCAGCCAAGATCAGGCGAGGGGGGATACGCAGTATTTT
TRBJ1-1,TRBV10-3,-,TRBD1,CAISDLQGVNTEAFF,TGTGCCATCAGTGATCTACAGGGGGTAAACACTGAAGCTTTCTTT
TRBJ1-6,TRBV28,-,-,CASSLPGGVHNSPLHF,TGTGCCAGCAGCCTCCCGGGGGGGGTCCATAATTCACCCCTCCACTTT
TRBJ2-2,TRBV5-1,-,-,CASSSDLGYQTGELFF,TGCGCCAGCAGCTCCGACCTGGGCTACCAGACCGGGGAGCTGTTTTTT
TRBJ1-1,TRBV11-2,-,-,CASSSQGLVRNTEAFF,TGTGCCAGCAGCTCACAGGGTTTGGTCCGGAACACTGAAGCTTTCTTT
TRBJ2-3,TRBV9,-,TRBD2,CASSAGLAALTDTQYF,TGTGCCAGCAGCGCCGGACTAGCGGCACTCACAGATACGCAGTATTTT
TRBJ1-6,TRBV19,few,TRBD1,CASSKARGRDSSYNSPLHF,TGTGCCAGTAGTAAAGCCAGGGGTCGGGACAGCTCCTATAATTCACCCCTCCACTTT
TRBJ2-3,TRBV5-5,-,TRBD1,CASSPWTGRTDTQYF,TGTGCCAGCAGCCCATGGACAGGGCGCACAGATACGCAGTATTTT
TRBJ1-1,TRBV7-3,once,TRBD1,CASSLRGPGTEAFF,TGTGCCAGCAGCTTGAGGGGGCCGGGCACTGAAGCTTTCTTT
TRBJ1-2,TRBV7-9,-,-,CASSLEGARTNYGYTF,TGTGCCAGCAGCTTAGAAGGGGCCAGAACTAACTATGGCTACACCTTC
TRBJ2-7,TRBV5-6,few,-,CASGETGLYEQYF,TGTGCCAGCGGAGAAACAGGTCTCTACGAGCAGTACTTC
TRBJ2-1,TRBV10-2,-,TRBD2,CASSESASGSSVAPYKFF,TGCGCCAGCAGTGAGTCGGCTAGCGGGAGCTCCGTAGCCCCCTACAAGTTCTTC
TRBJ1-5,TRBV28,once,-,CASSLIDQPQHF,TGTGCCAGCAGCCTTATAGATCAGCCCCAGCATTTT
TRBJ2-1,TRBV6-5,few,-,CASSSPGGSNEQFF,TGTGCCAGCAGCTCCCCCGGAGGCAGCAATGAGCAGTTCTTC
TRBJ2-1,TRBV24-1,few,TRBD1,CATSDRGTGSDEQFF,TGTGCCACCAGTGATAGGGGGACAGGGAGTGATGAGCAGTTCTTC
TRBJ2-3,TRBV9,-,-,CASSVGGDGSWDTQYF,TGTGCCAGCTCCGTAGGAGGTGATGGTTCTTGGGATACGCAGTATTTT
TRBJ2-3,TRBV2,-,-,CASNRDKQDTDTQYF,TGTGCCAGCAACAGGGACAAACAAGACACAGATACGCAGTATTTT
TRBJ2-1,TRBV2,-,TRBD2,CASSDWLAGAAEQFF,TGTGCCAGCAGTGACTGGCTAGCGGGAGCCGCTGAGCAGTTCTTC
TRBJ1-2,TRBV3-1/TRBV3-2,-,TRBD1,CASSQEVRGQGYTF,TGTGCCAGCAGCCAAGAGGTCAGGGGGCAAGGCTACACCTTC
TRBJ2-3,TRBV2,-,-,CATQGTTDTQYF,TGTGCCACCCAGGGGACGACCGATACGCAGTATTTT
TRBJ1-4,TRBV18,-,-,CASSPFDITTNEKLFF,TGTGCCAGCTCACCCTTCGACATTACAACTAATGAAAAACTGTTTTTT
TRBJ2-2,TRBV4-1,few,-,CASSQRLGDAGELFF,TGCGCCAGCAGCCAAAGACTAGGGGATGCCGGGGAGCTGTTTTTT
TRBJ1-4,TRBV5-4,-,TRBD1,CASSSDPDRGGEKLFF,TGTGCCAGCAGCTCGGATCCGGACAGGGGAGGAGAAAAACTGTTTTTT